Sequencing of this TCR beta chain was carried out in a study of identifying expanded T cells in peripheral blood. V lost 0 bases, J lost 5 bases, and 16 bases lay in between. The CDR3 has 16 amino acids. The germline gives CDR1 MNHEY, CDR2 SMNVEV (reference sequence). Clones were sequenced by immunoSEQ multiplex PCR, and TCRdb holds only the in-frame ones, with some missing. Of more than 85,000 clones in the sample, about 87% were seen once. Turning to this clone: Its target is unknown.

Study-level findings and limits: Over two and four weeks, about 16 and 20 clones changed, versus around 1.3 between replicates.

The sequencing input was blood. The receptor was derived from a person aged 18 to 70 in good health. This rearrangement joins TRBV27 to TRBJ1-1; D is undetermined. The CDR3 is CASSLSWQTGLTEAFF. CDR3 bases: TGTGCCAGCAGTTTATCATGGCAGACCGGTTTGACTGAAGCTTTCTTT.